The source of this T cell receptor beta chain is a study of shared clonotypes between healthy human individuals. At the level of the study: Per donor, CD8 memory used one plate, CD8 naive used two, CD4 memory used three and CD4 naive used three. Notes on the study in general: Some naive CD4 clonotypes, roughly 5%, turned up in common across several donors. Memory subsets generally showed lower estimated richness than naive subsets.

CDR3 length: 14 amino acids. V dropped 0 bases and J dropped 4 bases, with 6 bases sitting between them. Germline V gene data show CDR1 as MNHEY and CDR2 as SVGAGI. Sequenced by immunoSEQ multiplex PCR; TCRdb stores in-frame clones only, minus some. The profile shows roughly 2.1 million clones, approximately 94% of them singletons. CD45RO-negative, CCR7-selected cells formed the naive CD8 fraction, which excluded terminally differentiated effector memory CD45RA+ cells. Every donor, a Caucasian adult, lived in Nashville, Tennessee. About this clone itself: The antigen is undetermined. Other nucleotide sequences from this sample produce the same CDR3.

The origin of this receptor is a man younger than 30 in good health. Some clones in this sample may be carry-over from other donors' samples. The gene calls are TRBV6-5 and TRBJ2-2; D call uncertain. The sequenced sample was naive CD8+ T cells from PBMCs. The CDR3 sequence: CASSYSIGTGELFF. CDR3 DNA sequence: TGTGCCAGCAGTTACTCGATCGGCACCGGGGAGCTGTTTTTT.